This T cell receptor (beta chain) was found in a study of CD8 T cells in ankylosing spondylitis. Broader study findings: Clones linked to the disease showed a CD8+ phenotype. They occurred at relatively low frequencies in peripheral blood. Disease-linked clones reportedly showed significant enrichment in matched ankylosing spondylitis synovial fluid. Within ankylosing spondylitis blood, a TCR beta motif made up of seven or eight highly homologous variants appeared to be characteristic. Some of the motif variants had earlier been found in reactive arthritis patients' fluid and blood.

The authors made TCR beta libraries by quantitative 5'-RACE with molecular barcodes. A single record per CDR3 protein comes from TCRdb applying MiXCR to the 5' RACE reads. The sample consists of under 450,000 distinct CDR3 sequences, approximately 17% of them appearing once. Points on this clonotype: The antigen is unknown.

This sequence was found in a male donor with ankylosing spondylitis. Sequencing was performed on blood, either unsorted or a sorted T cell fraction (not recorded which).

The CDR3 DNA is TGTGCCAGCAGCCAACCAGGTAGCACCGGGGAGCTGTTTTTT. This codes for CASSQPGSTGELFF. The J gene is TRBJ2-2, the V gene TRBV3-1; no firm D call. Trimming removed 2 bases at V and 4 bases at J, with 8 bases between. The CDR3 totals 14 residues. Germline loops: CDR1 LGHDT, CDR2 YNNKEL (reference sequence).